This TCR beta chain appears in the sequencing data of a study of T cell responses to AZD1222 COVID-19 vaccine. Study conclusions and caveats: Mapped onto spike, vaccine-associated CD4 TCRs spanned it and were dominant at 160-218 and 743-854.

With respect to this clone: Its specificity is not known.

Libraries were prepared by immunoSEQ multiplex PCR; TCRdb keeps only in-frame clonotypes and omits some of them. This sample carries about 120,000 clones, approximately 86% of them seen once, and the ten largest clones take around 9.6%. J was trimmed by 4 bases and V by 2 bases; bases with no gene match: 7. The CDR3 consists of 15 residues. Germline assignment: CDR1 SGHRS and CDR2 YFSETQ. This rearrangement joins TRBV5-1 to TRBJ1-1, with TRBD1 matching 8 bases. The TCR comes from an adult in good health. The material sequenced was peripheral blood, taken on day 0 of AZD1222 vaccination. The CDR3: CASSLPGTGITEAFF. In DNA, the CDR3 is TGCGCCAGCAGCTTACCCGGGACAGGAATCACTGAAGCTTTCTTT. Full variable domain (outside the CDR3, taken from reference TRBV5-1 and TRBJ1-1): KAGVTQTPRYLIKTRGQQVTLSCSPISGHRSVSWYQQTPGQGLQFLFEYFSETQRNKGNFPGRFSGRQFSNSRSEMNVSTLELGDSALYLCASSLPGTGITEAFFGQGTRLTVV.